The text below deals with one T cell receptor beta chain. Its matching antigen is unknown. This specimen comes from a study of T cell clonotyping in hematopoietic cell transplantation. Study results and limitations: Few recipient clonotypes overlapped donors; over 95% were de novo at given depth. Pathologically expanded recipient clonotypes increased progressively from day 30 to day 180 as diversity fell. Higher Inverse Simpson Index values in graft donor and pretransplant recipient predicted broader posttransplant TCR diversity.

J was trimmed by 2 bases and V by 1 base; bases with no gene match: 4. Germline values: CDR1 SGHTA, CDR2 FQGTGA. This CDR3 has 16 amino acids. This table comes from immunoSEQ multiplex PCR, and its TCRdb copy is limited to in-frame clones, with some not included. The table includes tens of thousands of clones, approximately 95% detected once. The chain employs TRBV7-3 and TRBJ2-3; TRBD2 matches 9 bases. The sample taken for sequencing was peripheral blood mononuclear cells. This TCR derives from a man aged 30-40 years in good health. Some clones in this sample may be carry-over from other donors' samples. CDR3 coding DNA: TGTGCCAGCAGCTTAAGGGTAGCGGGAGACACAGATACGCAGTATTTT. It codes for CASSLRVAGDTDTQYF.